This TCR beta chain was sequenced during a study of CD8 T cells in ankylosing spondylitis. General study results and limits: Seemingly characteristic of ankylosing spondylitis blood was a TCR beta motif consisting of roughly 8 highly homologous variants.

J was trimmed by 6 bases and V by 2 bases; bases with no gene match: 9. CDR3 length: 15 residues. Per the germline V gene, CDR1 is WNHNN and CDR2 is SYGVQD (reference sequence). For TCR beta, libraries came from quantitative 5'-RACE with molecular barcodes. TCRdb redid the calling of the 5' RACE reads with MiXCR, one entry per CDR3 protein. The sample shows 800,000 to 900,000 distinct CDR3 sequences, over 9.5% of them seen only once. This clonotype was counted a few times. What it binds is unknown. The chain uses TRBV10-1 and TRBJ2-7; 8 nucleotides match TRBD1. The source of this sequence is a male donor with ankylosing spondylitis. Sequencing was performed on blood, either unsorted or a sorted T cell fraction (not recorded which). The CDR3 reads CASSESQGARAEQYF. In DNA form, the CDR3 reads TGCGCCAGCAGTGAGAGTCAGGGGGCGCGTGCCGAGCAGTACTTC.